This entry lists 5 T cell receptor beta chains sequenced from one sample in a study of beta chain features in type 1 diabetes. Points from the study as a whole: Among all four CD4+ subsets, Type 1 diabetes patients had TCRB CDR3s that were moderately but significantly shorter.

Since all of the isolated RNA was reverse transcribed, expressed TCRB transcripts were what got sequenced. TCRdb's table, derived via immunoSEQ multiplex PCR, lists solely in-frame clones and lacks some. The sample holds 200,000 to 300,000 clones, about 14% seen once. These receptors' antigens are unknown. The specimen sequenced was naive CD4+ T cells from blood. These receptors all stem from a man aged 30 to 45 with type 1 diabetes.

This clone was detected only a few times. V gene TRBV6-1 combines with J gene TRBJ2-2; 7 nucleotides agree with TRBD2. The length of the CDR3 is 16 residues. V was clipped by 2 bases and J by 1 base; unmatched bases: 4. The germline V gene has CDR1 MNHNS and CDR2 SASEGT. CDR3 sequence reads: CASSERAGKNTGELFF. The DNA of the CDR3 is TGTGCCAGCAGTGAACGAGCGGGGAAGAACACCGGGGAGCTGTTTTTT.

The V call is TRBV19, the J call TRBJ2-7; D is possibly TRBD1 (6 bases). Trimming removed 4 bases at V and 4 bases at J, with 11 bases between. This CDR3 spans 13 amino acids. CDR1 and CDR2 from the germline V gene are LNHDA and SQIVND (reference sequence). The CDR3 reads CASSSPQGYEQYF. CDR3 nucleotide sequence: TGTGCCAGTAGTAGCCCACAGGGTTACGAGCAGTACTTC.

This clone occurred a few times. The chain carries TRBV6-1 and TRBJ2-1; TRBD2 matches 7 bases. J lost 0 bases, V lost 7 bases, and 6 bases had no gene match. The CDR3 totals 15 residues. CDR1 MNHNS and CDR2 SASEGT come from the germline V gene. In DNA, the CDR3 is TGTGCCAGCACGGGAGGCCTCAGCTCCTACAATGAGCAGTTCTTC. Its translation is CASTGGLSSYNEQFF.

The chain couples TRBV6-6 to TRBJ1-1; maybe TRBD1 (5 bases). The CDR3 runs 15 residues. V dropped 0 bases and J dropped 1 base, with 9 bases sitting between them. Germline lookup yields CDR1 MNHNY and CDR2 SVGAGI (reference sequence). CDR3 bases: TGTGCCAGCAGTTACTCTCCAGGGCGGAACACTGAAGCTTTCTTT. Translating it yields CASSYSPGRNTEAFF.

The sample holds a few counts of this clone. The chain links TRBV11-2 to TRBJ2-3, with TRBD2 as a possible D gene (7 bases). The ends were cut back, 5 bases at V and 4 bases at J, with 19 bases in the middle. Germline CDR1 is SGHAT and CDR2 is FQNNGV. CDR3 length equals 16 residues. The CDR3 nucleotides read TGTGCCAGCAGCCGGGGGAGGGGGAGTTTTGCAGATACGCAGTATTTT. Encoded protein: CASSRGRGSFADTQYF.